This T cell receptor beta chain was sequenced during a study of T cell changes during pregnancy in multiple sclerosis. Produced via immunoSEQ multiplex PCR; TCRdb's table is partial and in-frame only. In the table there are tens of thousands of clones, 94% of which are singletons. Trimming pared 2 bases from V and 1 base from J, leaving 17 bases between. From germline, CDR1 is MNHEY and CDR2 SMNVEV (reference sequence). This CDR3 comprises 18 residues. This rearrangement joins TRBV27 to TRBJ2-2; TRBD1 might be the D (6 bases). Sequencing was performed on peripheral blood, taken in the third trimester of pregnancy. The receptor was derived from a female donor with multiple sclerosis, enrolled in a pregnancy study. The CDR3 bases are TGTGCCAGCAGTTTAGGTTCTCTCGGGACAAGGAACACCGGGGAGCTGTTTTTT. Translating gives CASSLGSLGTRNTGELFF.